This TCR beta chain originates from a study of spatial heterogeneity in lung cancer. Background on the study: Combinations of a unique TCR and a UMI were tallied in raw reads, and on average each appeared more than ten times.

Findings and caveats of the study: There were more appearances of ubiquitous expanded tumor TCRs in blood at resection than at follow-up.

The CDR3 totals 14 residues. Germline CDR1 is MNHNY and CDR2 is SVGAGI (reference sequence). Trimming took off 2 bases at V and 7 bases at J, with 14 bases between the two ends. Via MiXCR, TCRdb re-called the 5' RACE reads, giving one row per CDR3 protein. The sample shows 6,000 to 7,500 distinct CDR3 sequences, about 19% of them seen only once. Specified time point: sample taken at primary tumor resection. Whole RNA was taken from tumor, nontumor lung or frozen PBMC; it was then sequenced unsorted. There were 72 donors, all of them untreated patients with early-stage non-small cell lung cancer. A few counts support this clonotype. Its antigen is as yet unknown.

Specimen: PBMCs, collected at surgery. The gene calls are TRBV6-6 and TRBJ1-2, with D tentatively TRBD1 (5 bases). This receptor was obtained from a female donor with early-stage non-small cell lung cancer. CDR3 coding DNA: TGTGCCAGCAGTTACGATCCGGGGCCGGCTGGCTACACCTTC. Translation: CASSYDPGPAGYTF.